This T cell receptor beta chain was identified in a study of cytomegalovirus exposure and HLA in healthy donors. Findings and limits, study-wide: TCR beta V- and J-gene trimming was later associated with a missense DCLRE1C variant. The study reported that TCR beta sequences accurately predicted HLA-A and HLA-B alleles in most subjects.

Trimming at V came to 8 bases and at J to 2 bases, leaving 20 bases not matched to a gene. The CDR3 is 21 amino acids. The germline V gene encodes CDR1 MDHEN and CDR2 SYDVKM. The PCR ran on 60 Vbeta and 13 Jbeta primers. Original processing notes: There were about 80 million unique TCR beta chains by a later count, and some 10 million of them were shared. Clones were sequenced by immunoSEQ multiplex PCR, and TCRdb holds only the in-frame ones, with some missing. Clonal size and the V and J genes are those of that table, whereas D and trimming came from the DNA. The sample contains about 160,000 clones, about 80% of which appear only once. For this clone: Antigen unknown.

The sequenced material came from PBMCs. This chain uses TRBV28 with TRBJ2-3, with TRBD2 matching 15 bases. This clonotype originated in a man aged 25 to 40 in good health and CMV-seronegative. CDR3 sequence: CASFPGTSGRREPRVTDTQYF. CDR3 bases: TGTGCCAGCTTCCCCGGGACTAGCGGGAGGAGGGAGCCAAGGGTCACAGATACGCAGTATTTT.